This paragraph reports one TCR beta chain. Antigen unknown. Several immunoSEQ 96-well plates shared each subset's DNA, each plate a replicate. Sequencing was performed with immunoSEQ multiplex PCR; in TCRdb, only in-frame clones are kept and a portion is missing. The sample carries some 2,500,000 clones, around 92% recorded once. CDR1 and CDR2 from the germline V gene are MNHNS and SASEGT. Germline trimming cut 7 bases from V and 2 bases from J; bases unmatched to any gene: 3. The CDR3 runs to 14 residues. The data stem from a study of shared clonotypes between healthy human individuals. Broader study findings: Non-shared clonotypes had lower generation probabilities than those shared by all four donors.

The gene calls are TRBV6-1 and TRBJ1-5, with 9 bases that match TRBD1. Sequences were obtained from naive CD4+ T cells from PBMCs. The subset here: CD45RA+ positively selected. The source of this sequence is a man between 18 and 35 years old in good health. Some clones in this sample may be carry-over from other donors' samples. The CDR3 sequence: CASKRTGGNQPQHF. The CDR3 nucleotides read TGTGCCAGCAAAAGGACAGGGGGCAATCAGCCCCAGCATTTT.